The present T cell receptor (beta chain) was sequenced within a study of tumor-infiltrating lymphocytes in primary liver carcinoma. Study information: Tumors were stage T1-T3 N0M0, roughly 4 to 10 cm across.

The CDR3 runs 15 residues. The V and J ends lost 7 bases and 7 bases, in that order; junction bases with no gene match: 16. Germline V gene sequence: CDR1 MDHEN, CDR2 SYDVKM. Starting material of 400 to 600 ng total RNA yielded TCR beta cDNA via a constant-region primer. Libraries of TCR beta came from three nested multiplex PCR rounds with slightly modified ARM-PCR. The first two PCR rounds used TRBV1-TRBV30 forward primers with a C-beta reverse primer, about 10 cycles each. Via MiXCR, TCRdb re-called the multiplex PCR reads, giving one row per CDR3 protein. The profile covers roughly 190,000 distinct CDR3 sequences, with around 85% appearing a single time and 15% to 20% taken by the ten largest. From approximately 20-30 mg of unsorted bulk tissue, DNA and RNA were co-extracted together.

Sequencing was done on a sample of tumor tissue from primary liver carcinoma. The chain is built from TRBV28 and TRBJ2-7, with 7 bases that match TRBD2. This clonotype was obtained from a man aged 40-49 years with primary liver carcinoma and hepatitis B virus infection. The CDR3 region is CASTNGEGTVHEQYF. The CDR3 DNA sequence: TGTGCCAGCACCAATGGGGAGGGAACTGTGCATGAGCAGTACTTC.